The entry that follows covers one TCR beta chain sequence. Germline values: CDR1 MNHEY, CDR2 SMNVEV (reference sequence). V shed 3 bases and J shed 4 bases, with 6 bases lying between them. There are 13 residues in the CDR3. Donors comprised healthy HIV-negative adults lacking recent acute infections or vaccinations. It was into CD45RA+ naive and CD45RA-negative memory subsets that the CD4+ cells were split. The data were taken from a study of shared clonotypes between healthy human individuals. About the research overall: Researchers assigned three CD4 naive, three CD4 memory, two CD8 naive and one CD8 memory plate to each donor.

Replicate PCRs run on sorted subsets employed roughly 180 ng DNA, approximately 30,000 T cell genomes. Here immunoSEQ multiplex PCR was the method, and the copy in TCRdb shows in-frame clones only, minus some. The sample has 2,100,000 or so clones, 95% seen once. The rearrangement uses TRBV27 and TRBJ2-2; D gene unclear. The sample was naive CD4+ T cells sorted from blood. The subset: CD45RA+ positively selected. The sequence was collected from a man aged 18 to 30 in good health. CDR3 region: CASSFGLTGELFF. The CDR3 DNA reads as TGTGCCAGCAGTTTTGGCCTCACCGGGGAGCTGTTTTTT.